This T cell receptor (beta chain) is from a study of CD8 T cells in ankylosing spondylitis. The V end lost 1 base, the J end lost 4 bases, and 19 bases lay between the germline ends. Germline V CDR1 and CDR2: LNHNV, YYDKDF (reference sequence). The CDR3 is 17 residues long. Via MiXCR, TCRdb re-called the 5' RACE reads, giving one row per CDR3 protein. The profile shows under 400,000 distinct CDR3 sequences, approximately 10% of them singletons. This clonotype was seen a handful of times. The rearrangement joins TRBV15 to TRBJ1-1; D may be TRBD1 (5 bases). This TCR derives from a female donor with ankylosing spondylitis or in good health (not recorded which). The sample was blood, either unsorted or a sorted T cell fraction (not recorded which). The CDR3 sequence is CATSRVGTPGGSTEAFF. The CDR3 DNA reads as TGTGCCACCAGCAGAGTTGGGACTCCGGGAGGGAGCACTGAAGCTTTCTTT.